This T cell receptor beta chain emerged from a study of PD-1 blockade in classical Hodgkin lymphoma. Study-level points and caveats: Newly diagnosed patients reportedly trailed healthy donors in baseline TCR diversity. Reasons behind the repertoire differences stay unclear, perhaps disease activity or earlier therapy.

To note about this clone: Antigen: not known.

This CDR3 has 16 amino acids. Time point noted: newly diagnosed, previously untreated cHL patient sample. Magnetic depletion of unwanted cells isolated CD4+ T cells from thawed PBMCs. A comparison was provided by newly diagnosed, untreated classical Hodgkin lymphoma PBMCs. Some clones are missing from TCRdb's copy, which holds only in-frame ones; the method was immunoSEQ multiplex PCR. Among some 35,000 clones listed, 80% to 90% were seen once. Sequenced: CD4+ T cells from blood. This sequence joins TRBV21-1 and TRBJ1-3; the table calls TRBD1, which could not be checked here. TRBV21-1 is a pseudogene locus. The source of this sequence is a human donor with classical Hodgkin lymphoma. The CDR3 DNA follows: TGTGCCAGCAGCAAGCACCAAACCAGGGGTAAAAACACCATATATTTT. Protein product: CASSKHQTRGKNTIYF.